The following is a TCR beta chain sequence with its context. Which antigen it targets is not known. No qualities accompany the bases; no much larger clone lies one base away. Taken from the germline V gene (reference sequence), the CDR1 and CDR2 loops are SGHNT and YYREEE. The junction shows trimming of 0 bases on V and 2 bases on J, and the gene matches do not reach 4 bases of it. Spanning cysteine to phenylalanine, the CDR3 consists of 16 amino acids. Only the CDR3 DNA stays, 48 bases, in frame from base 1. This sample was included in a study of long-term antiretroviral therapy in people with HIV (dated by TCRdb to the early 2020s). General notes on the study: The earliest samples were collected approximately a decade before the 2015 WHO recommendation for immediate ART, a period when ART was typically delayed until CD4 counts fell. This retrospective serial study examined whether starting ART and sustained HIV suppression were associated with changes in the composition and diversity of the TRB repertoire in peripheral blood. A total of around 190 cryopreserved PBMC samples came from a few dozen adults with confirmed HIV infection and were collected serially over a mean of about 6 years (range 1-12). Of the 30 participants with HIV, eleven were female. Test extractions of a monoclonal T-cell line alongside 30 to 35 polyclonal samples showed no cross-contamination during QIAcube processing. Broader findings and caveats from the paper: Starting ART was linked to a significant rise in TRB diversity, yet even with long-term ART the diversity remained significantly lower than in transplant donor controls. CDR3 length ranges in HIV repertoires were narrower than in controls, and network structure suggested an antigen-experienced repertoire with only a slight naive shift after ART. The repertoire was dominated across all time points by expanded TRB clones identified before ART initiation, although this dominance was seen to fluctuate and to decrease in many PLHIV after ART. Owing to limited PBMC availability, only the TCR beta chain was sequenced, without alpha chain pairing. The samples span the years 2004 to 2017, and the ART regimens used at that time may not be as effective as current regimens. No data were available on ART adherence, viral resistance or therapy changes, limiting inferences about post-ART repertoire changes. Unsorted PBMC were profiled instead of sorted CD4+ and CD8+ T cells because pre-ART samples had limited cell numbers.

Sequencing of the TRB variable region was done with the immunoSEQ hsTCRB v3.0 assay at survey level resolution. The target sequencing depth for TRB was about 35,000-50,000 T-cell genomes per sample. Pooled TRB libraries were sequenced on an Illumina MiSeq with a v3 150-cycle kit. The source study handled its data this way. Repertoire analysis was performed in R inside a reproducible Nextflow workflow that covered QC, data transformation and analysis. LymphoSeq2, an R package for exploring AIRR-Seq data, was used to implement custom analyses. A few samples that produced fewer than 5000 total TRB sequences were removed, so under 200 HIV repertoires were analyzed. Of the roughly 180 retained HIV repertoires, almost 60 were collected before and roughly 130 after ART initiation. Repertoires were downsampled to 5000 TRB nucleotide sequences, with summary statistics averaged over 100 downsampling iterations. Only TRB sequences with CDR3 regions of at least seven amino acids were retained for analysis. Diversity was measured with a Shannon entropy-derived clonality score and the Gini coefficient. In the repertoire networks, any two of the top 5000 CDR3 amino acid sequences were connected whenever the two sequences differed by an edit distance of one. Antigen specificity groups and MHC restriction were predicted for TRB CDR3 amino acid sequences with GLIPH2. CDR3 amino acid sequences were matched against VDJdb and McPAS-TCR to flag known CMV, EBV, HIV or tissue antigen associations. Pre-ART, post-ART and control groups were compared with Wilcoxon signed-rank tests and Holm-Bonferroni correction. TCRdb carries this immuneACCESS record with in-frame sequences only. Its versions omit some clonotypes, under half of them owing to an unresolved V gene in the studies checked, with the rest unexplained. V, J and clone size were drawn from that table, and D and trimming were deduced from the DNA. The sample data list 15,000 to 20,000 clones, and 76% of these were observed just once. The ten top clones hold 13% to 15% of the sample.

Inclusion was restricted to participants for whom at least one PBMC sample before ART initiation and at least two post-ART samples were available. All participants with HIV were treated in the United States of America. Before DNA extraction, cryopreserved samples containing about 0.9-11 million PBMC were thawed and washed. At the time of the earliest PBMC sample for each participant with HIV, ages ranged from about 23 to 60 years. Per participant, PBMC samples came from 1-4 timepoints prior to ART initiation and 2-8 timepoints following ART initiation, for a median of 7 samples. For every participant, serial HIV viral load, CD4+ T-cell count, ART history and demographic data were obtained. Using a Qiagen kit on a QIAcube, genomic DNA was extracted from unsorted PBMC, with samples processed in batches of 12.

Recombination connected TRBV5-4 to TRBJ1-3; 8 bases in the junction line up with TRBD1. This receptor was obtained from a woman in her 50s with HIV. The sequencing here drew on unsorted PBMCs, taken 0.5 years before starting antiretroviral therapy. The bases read TGTGCCAGCAGCTTGGGCGGCAGGGGGCCTGGAAACACCATATATTTT. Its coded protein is CASSLGGRGPGNTIYF.